This T cell receptor beta chain was sequenced during a study of PD-L1 blockade in urothelial cancer (dated 2017 in TCRdb). General notes on the study: Therapy was started in the mid-2010s for all patients, and atezolizumab 1,200 mg was administered intravenously every 3 weeks. Blood samples were analyzed 3 weeks after the start of treatment (second dose) and 6 weeks after the start of treatment. A median of roughly 140,000 T cells and just over 80,000 unique TCRs was obtained from blood samples, and a median clonality of approximately 0.08 was observed. Eight to ten patients achieved durable clinical benefit and approximately 20 did not. Twenty-five of 29 patients were identified as males with urothelial cancer of bladder origin, and a prior smoking history was reported by 18 of 29 patients. Progression-free survival longer than 6 months counted as durable clinical benefit, and TCR features were additionally tested against both progression-free and overall survival. Pretreatment blood TCR-seq was available for about 27 patients, at least one posttreatment blood collection was obtained for some 25 patients, and tumor TCR-seq was available for some 25 patients. Pretreatment tumor samples, along with matched peripheral blood serially collected before and after atezolizumab treatment, were subjected to TCR sequencing. Somatic, immune and clinical correlates of response to PD-L1 blockade with atezolizumab in urothelial cancer were the focus of an exploratory multi-omic analysis. Whole exome sequencing and RNA sequencing of pretreatment tumors were performed alongside TCR sequencing in the same patients. An ECOG performance status of 0 or 1 was recorded for the patients, and 0 to 3 prior chemotherapy regimens had been received by the patients.

The time point label, read with the paper, signifies: peripheral blood 6 weeks after treatment start. A cohort of roughly 30 patients with locally advanced or metastatic urothelial carcinoma, treated at Memorial Sloan Kettering on a trial protocol, was included. Peripheral blood mononuclear cells were collected pretreatment and during treatment, with between 1 and 8 total time points obtained per patient. The Qiagen DNeasy Blood extraction kit was used to purify genomic DNA from total PBMCs and from tumor samples. PBMCs were collected pretreatment and during treatment and were isolated and stored as previously described. Notes on this clone: Its antigen remains unidentified. No qualities accompany the bases; no much larger clone lies one base away.

Synthetic TCR analog templates were spiked into each PCR so that absolute template abundance could be estimated from read counts. TCRbeta CDR3 regions were amplified from genomic DNA with bias-controlled V and J gene primers using the immunoSEQ assay. Sequencing of rearranged TCRbeta segments was done at approximately 20X coverage. The paper's data handling went like this. Clustering was used to correct sequencing errors, and CDR3s were annotated against IMGT to assign V, D and J genes. Downstream analyses used only productive TCRbeta rearrangements, leaving out any out-of-frame or stop-codon sequences. Clonality was calculated as one minus the Shannon entropy normalized by the log of the number of unique productive sequences. Fisher's exact test with Benjamini-Hochberg correction, at a threshold of adjusted p below 0.01, was used to find clones that differed between time points or between blood and tumor. TCRdb provides this immuneACCESS table in a form limited to in-frame rearrangements. Some clones are lacking; in checked studies, under half of them reflect an unresolved V gene, and why the rest are absent is not known. That table supplies the V and J calls and clone size; D and trimming were determined from the DNA. The sample data list around 49,000 clones, and roughly 86% of these were observed just once. Roughly 13% of the sample is taken by the ten largest.

On the study overall, not on this receptor specifically: Improved progression-free and overall survival was associated with having pretreatment peripheral blood TCR clonality below the median. Because of the small sample size (n ≈ 29) and the many exploratory analyses performed, the results are intended to be regarded as hypothesis-generating. Greater expansion of tumor-associated TCR clones in peripheral blood 3 weeks after the start of treatment was observed in patients with durable benefit (n of about 22, p = 0.022).

V is shortened by 5 bases, J by 4 bases, and the region joining them spans 14 bases. Per the germline V gene (reference sequence), SGHAT is the CDR1 and FQDESV is the CDR2. Including cysteine and phenylalanine, the CDR3 has 14 amino acids. CDR3 DNA only is kept here, 42 bases in frame from base 1. The origin of this receptor is a man aged 60 to 69 with urothelial cancer. The sample consisted of PBMCs, taken around atezolizumab (anti-PD-L1) treatment. This chain joins TRBV11-1 to TRBJ2-5, and the D gene may be TRBD1, 6 bases matching. The nucleotide sequence is given as TGTGCCAGCAGCCGAGCCCAGGGGCCAGAGACCCAGTACTTC. Its product reads: CASSRAQGPETQYF.